A single T cell receptor beta chain is shown here with its context. This record comes from a study of blood T cell repertoires in COVID-19. Assay: immunoSEQ multiplex PCR; the TCRdb copy retains only in-frame clones and omits some. The sample consists of some 330,000 clones, roughly 90% of them appearing once. With 0 bases clipped from V and 8 bases from J, the junction kept 13 bases outside the gene matches. This CDR3 contains 17 residues. Germline V gene data show CDR1 as GTSNPN and CDR2 as SVGIG (reference sequence). V gene TRBV30 combines with J gene TRBJ1-6, with 7 positions matching TRBD1. This clonotype was obtained from a woman in her twenties or thirties who had recovered from COVID-19. Sequenced material: PBMCs or T cells enriched from blood (not recorded which). The CDR3 DNA sequence: TGTGCCTGGAGTGTGGGAACGGACAGGTTTCGCCATTCACCCCTCCACTTT. Its protein product is CAWSVGTDRFRHSPLHF.